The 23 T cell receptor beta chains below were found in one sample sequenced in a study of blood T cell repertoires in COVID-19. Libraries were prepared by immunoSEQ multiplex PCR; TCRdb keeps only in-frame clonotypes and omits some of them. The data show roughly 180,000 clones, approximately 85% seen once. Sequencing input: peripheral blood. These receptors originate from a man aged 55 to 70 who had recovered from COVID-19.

CDR3 region: CASSHGQPWGELFF. Here the CDR3 DNA reads TGTGCCAGCAGCCACGGACAGCCGTGGGGGGAGCTGTTTTTT. The rearrangement joins TRBV14 to TRBJ2-2; TRBD1 might be the D (6 bases). CDR1 is SGHDN, CDR2 FVKESK, per germline. This CDR3 contains 14 residues. The V and J ends lost 3 bases and 8 bases respectively, with 13 bases between them.

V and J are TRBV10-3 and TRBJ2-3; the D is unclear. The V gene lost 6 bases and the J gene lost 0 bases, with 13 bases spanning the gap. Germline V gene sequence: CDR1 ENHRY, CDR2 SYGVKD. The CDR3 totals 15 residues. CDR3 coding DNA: TGTGCCATCAGCTCCGGTTTCGTGAGCACAGATACGCAGTATTTT. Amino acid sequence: CAISSGFVSTDTQYF.

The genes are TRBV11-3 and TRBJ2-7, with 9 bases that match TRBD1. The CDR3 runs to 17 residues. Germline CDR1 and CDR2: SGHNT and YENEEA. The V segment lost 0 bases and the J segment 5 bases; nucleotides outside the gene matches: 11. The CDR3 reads CASSLERGTGRANEQYF. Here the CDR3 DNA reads TGTGCCAGCAGCTTAGAACGGGGGACAGGGAGAGCGAACGAGCAGTACTTC.

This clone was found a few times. This CDR3 reads CASSLAGTGSGNTIYF. In DNA form, the CDR3 reads TGTGCCAGCAGCTTGGCGGGAACTGGTTCTGGAAACACCATATATTTT. This sequence joins TRBV5-4 and TRBJ1-3; D is uncertain. The CDR3 consists of 16 residues. V lost 0 bases and J lost 1, with 11 bases in between. Per germline, CDR1 SGHNT and CDR2 YYREEE (reference sequence).

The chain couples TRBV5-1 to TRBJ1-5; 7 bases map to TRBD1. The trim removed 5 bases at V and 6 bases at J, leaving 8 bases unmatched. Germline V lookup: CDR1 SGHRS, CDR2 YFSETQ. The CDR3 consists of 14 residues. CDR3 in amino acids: CASRTGLGTQPQHF. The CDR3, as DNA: TGCGCCAGCAGGACAGGGTTGGGTACTCAGCCCCAGCATTTT.

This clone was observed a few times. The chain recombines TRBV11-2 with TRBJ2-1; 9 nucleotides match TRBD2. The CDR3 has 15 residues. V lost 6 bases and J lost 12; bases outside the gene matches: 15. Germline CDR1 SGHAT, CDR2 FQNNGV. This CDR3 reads CASRASGILSQGQFF. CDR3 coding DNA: TGTGCCAGCAGAGCTAGCGGGATACTCTCCCAAGGGCAGTTCTTC.

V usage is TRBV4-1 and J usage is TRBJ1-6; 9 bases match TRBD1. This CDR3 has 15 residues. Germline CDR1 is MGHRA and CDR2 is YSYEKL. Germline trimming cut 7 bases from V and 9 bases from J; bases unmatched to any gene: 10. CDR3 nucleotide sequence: TGCGCCAGCACCCCCGTACAGGGGGCAGGTTCACCCCTCCACTTT. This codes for CASTPVQGAGSPLHF.

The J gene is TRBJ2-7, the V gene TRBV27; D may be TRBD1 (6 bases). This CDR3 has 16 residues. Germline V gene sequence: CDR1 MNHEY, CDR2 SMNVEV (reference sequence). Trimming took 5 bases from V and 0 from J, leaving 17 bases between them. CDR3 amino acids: CASSQGQGTTSYEQYF. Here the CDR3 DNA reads TGTGCCAGCAGTCAAGGTCAGGGGACAACCTCCTACGAGCAGTACTTC.

CDR3 sequence: CASSVGLAGVLNEQFF. CDR3 bases: TGTGCCAGCAGCGTAGGACTAGCGGGGGTCTTAAATGAGCAGTTCTTC. The gene calls are TRBV9 and TRBJ2-1, with 12 bases matching TRBD2. CDR1 is SGDLS, CDR2 YYNGEE, per germline. V trimming: 0 bases; J trimming: 7 bases; junction bases outside the gene matches: 5. CDR3 length: 16 amino acids. Combining the CDR3 with reference TRBV9 and TRBJ2-1 gives the whole variable domain DSGVTQTPKHLITATGQRVTLRCSPRSGDLSVYWYQQSLDQGLQFLIQYYNGEERAKGNILERFSAQQFPDLHSELNLSSLELGDSALYFCASSVGLAGVLNEQFFGPGTRLTVL.

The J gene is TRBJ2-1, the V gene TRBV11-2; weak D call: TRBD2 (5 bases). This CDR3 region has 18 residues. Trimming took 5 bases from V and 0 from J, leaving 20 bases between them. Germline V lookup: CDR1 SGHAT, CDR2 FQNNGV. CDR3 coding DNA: TGTGCCAGCAGCCGACGGACTGGCGGTACTAGCTCCTACAATGAGCAGTTCTTC. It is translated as CASSRRTGGTSSYNEQFF.

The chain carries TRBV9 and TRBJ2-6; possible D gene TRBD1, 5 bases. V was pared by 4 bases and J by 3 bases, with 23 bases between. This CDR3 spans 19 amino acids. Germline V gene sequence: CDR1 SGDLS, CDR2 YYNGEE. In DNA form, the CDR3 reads TGTGCCAGCAGCCCTTCTATTCGTCAAGGGGTATATGGGGCCAACGTCCTGACTTTC. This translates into CASSPSIRQGVYGANVLTF.

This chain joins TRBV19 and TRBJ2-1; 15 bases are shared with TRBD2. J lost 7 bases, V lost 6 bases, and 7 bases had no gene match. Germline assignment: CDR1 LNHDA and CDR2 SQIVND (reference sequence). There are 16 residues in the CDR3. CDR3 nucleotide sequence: TGTGCCAGTAGGGGGACTAGCGGGGGGATGTGGAATGAGCAGTTCTTC. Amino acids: CASRGTSGGMWNEQFF.

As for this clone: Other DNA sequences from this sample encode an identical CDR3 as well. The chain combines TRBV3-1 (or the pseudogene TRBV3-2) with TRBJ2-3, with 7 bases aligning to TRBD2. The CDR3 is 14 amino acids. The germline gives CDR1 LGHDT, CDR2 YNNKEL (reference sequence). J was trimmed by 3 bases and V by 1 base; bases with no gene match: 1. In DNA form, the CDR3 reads TGTGCCAGCAGCCAAGGCGGGGGAACAGATACGCAGTATTTT. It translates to CASSQGGGTDTQYF.

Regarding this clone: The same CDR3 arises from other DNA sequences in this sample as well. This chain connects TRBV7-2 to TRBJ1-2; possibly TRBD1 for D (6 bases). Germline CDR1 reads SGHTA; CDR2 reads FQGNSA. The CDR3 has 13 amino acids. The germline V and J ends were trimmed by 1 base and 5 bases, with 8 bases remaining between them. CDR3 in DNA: TGTGCCAGCAGCTTAGGGCAGGGGTATGGCTACACCTTC. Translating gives CASSLGQGYGYTF.

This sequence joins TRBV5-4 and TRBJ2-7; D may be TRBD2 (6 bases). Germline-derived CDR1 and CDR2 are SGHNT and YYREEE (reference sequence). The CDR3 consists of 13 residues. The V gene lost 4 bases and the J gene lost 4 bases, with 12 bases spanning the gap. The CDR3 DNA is TGTGCCAGCAGCACGGGACTCCGTTACGAGCAGTACTTC. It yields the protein CASSTGLRYEQYF. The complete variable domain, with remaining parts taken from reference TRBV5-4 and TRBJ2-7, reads ETGVTQSPTHLIKTRGQQVTLRCSSQSGHNTVSWYQQALGQGPQFIFQYYREEENGRGNFPPRFSGLQFPNYSSELNVNALELDDSALYLCASSTGLRYEQYFGPGTRLTVT.

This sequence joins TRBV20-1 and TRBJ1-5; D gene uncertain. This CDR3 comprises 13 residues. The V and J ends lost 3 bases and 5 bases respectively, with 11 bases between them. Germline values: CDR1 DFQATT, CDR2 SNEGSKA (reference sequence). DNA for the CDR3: TGCAGTGCTAGTTCAACAGATTATCAGCCCCAGCATTTT. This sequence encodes CSASSTDYQPQHF.

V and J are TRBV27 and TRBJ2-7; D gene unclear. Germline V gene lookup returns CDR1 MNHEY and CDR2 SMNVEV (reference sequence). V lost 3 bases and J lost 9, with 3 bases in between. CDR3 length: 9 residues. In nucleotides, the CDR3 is TGTGCCAGCAGTTTCGTGCAGTACTTC. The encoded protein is CASSFVQYF.

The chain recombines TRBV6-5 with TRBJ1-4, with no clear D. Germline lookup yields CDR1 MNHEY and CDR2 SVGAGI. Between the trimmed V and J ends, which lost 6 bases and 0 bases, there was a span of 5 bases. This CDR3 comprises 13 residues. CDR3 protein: CASRSATNEKLFF. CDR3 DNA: TGTGCCAGCAGGTCCGCAACTAATGAAAAACTGTTTTTT.

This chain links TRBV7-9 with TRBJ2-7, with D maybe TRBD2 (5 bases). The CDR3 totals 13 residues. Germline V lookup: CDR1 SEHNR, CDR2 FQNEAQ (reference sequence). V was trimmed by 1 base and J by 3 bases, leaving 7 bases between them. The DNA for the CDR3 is TGTGCCAGCAGCTTAGGAGGGAACTACGAGCAGTACTTC. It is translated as CASSLGGNYEQYF. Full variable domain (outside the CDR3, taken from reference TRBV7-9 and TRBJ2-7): DTGVSQNPRHKITKRGQNVTFRCDPISEHNRLYWYRQTLGQGPEFLTYFQNEAQLEKSRLLSDRFSAERPKGSFSTLEIQRTEQGDSAMYLCASSLGGNYEQYFGPGTRLTVT.

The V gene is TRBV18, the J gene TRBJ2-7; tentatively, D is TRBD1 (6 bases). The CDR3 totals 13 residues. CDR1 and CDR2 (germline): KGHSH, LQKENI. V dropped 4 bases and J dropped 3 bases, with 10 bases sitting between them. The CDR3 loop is CASSRIQGYEQYF. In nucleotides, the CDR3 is TGTGCCAGCTCACGGATACAGGGCTACGAGCAGTACTTC.

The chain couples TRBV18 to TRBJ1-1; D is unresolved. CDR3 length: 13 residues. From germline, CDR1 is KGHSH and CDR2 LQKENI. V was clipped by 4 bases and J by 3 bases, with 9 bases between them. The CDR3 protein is CASSQGGDTEAFF. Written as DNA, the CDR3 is TGTGCCAGCTCACAGGGAGGAGACACTGAAGCTTTCTTT.

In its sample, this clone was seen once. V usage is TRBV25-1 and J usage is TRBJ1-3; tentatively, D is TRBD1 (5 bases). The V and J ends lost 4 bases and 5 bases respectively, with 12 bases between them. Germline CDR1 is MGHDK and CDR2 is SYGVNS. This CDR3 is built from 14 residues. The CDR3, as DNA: TGTGCCAGCAGTGGGAGACAGTTGAGAAACACCATATATTTT. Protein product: CASSGRQLRNTIYF. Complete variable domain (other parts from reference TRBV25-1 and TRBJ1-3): EADIYQTPRYLVIGTGKKITLECSQTMGHDKMYWYQQDPGMELHLIHYSYGVNSTEKGDLSSESTVSRIRTEHFPLTLESARPSHTSQYLCASSGRQLRNTIYFGEGSWLTVV.

The CDR3: CASSPGVLVYYGYTF. CDR3 DNA sequence: TGTGCCAGTAGTCCCGGAGTCCTGGTATACTATGGCTACACCTTC. The rearrangement links TRBV19 to TRBJ1-2; D not resolved. The germline V and J ends were trimmed by 5 bases and 3 bases, with 16 bases remaining between them. This CDR3 contains 15 residues. CDR1 is LNHDA, CDR2 SQIVND, per germline (reference sequence).